This is a list of T cell receptor beta chains from one sample in a study of CD8 T cells in ankylosing spondylitis. TCRdb itself ran the 5' RACE reads through MiXCR, one entry per CDR3 protein. The sample has hundreds of thousands of distinct CDR3 sequences, approximately 24% seen once. Sequenced sample: blood, either unsorted or a sorted T cell fraction (not recorded which). The origin of the receptors is a male donor with ankylosing spondylitis or in good health (not recorded which). CDR3s include the opening cysteine and the closing phenylalanine or tryptophan. D genes are given only for firm matches. Expanded clones get a size class; other rows say once, few or many, or leave the size out.

D gene,J gene,V gene,clone size,CDR3 protein,CDR3 DNA
.,TRBJ2-7,TRBV3-1,few,CASSQDGGYEQYF,TGTGCCAGCAGCCAAGATGGCGGATACGAGCAGTACTTC
TRBD2,TRBJ2-1,TRBV12-3/TRBV12-4,.,CASSVGLAYNEQFF,TGTGCCAGCAGCGTCGGACTAGCGTACAATGAGCAGTTCTTC
.,TRBJ2-3,TRBV7-2,.,CASSPRRKSTDTQYF,TGTGCCAGCAGCCCAAGACGGAAAAGCACAGATACGCAGTATTTT
.,TRBJ2-7,TRBV18,few,CASSPGFSEQYF,TGTGCCAGCTCCCCAGGGTTTTCCGAGCAGTACTTC
TRBD2,TRBJ2-2,TRBV29-1,.,CSVGLAGTNTGELFF,TGCAGCGTTGGACTAGCGGGAACTAACACCGGGGAGCTGTTTTTT
TRBD1,TRBJ2-1,TRBV7-8,many,CASSLRWDRGRNEQFF,TGTGCCAGCAGCTTAAGATGGGACAGGGGGCGCAATGAGCAGTTCTTC
TRBD1,TRBJ2-7,TRBV4-1,.,CASSLNRGAYEQYF,TGCGCCAGCAGTCTGAACAGGGGGGCATACGAGCAGTACTTC
.,TRBJ2-2,TRBV20-1,few,CSANRQGGTGELFF,TGCAGTGCGAACCGACAGGGAGGGACCGGGGAGCTGTTTTTT
.,TRBJ2-3,TRBV29-1,many,CSVASTDTQYF,TGCAGCGTTGCTAGCACAGATACGCAGTATTTT
.,TRBJ1-6,TRBV12-3/TRBV12-4,.,CASSLIPGLAYNSPLHF,TGTGCCAGCAGTTTAATTCCCGGGTTGGCCTATAATTCACCCCTCCACTTT
.,TRBJ2-3,TRBV7-3,many,CASSYLGLFTDTQYF,TGTGCCAGCAGCTACCTCGGACTGTTCACAGATACGCAGTATTTT
TRBD2,TRBJ2-7,TRBV12-3/TRBV12-4,many,CASSRGTSSYEQYF,TGTGCCAGCAGTCGAGGGACTAGTTCCTACGAGCAGTACTTC
.,TRBJ2-7,TRBV20-1,many,CSARRTTYEQYF,TGCAGTGCGAGGCGGACAACCTACGAGCAGTACTTC
.,TRBJ2-5,TRBV24-1,few,CAPGRLETQYF,TGTGCCCCCGGGCGCCTAGAGACCCAGTACTTC
TRBD1,TRBJ2-3,TRBV18,many,CASSPPGQGQDTQYF,TGTGCCAGCTCACCACCTGGACAGGGGCAAGATACGCAGTATTTT
.,TRBJ2-7,TRBV7-9,many,CASSLNPGLAGYEQYF,TGTGCCAGCAGCTTAAATCCGGGGCTAGCTGGCTACGAGCAGTACTTC
.,TRBJ1-1,TRBV7-9,.,CASSLGQKEAFF,TGTGCCAGCAGCTTAGGGCAGAAAGAAGCTTTCTTT
TRBD2,TRBJ2-1,TRBV7-6,.,CASSFGLADSYNEQFF,TGTGCCAGCAGCTTTGGACTAGCGGACTCCTACAATGAGCAGTTCTTC
.,TRBJ2-7,TRBV5-1,many,CASSLAGRSYSYEQYF,TGCGCCAGCAGCTTGGCGGGCAGGTCCTACTCCTACGAGCAGTACTTC
.,TRBJ2-5,TRBV7-6,.,CASSPSGGRKTQYF,TGTGCCAGCAGTCCAAGTGGGGGCAGAAAGACCCAGTACTTC
.,TRBJ2-1,TRBV4-3,many,CASSQALYNEQFF,TGCGCCAGCAGCCAAGCACTGTACAATGAGCAGTTCTTC
.,TRBJ1-1,TRBV5-1,many,CASSTQAGGSTEAFF,TGCGCCAGCAGCACTCAGGCGGGGGGAAGCACTGAAGCTTTCTTT
.,TRBJ2-7,TRBV6-5,few,CASSYPDRHYEQYF,TGTGCCAGCAGTTACCCCGACAGACACTACGAGCAGTACTTC
.,TRBJ2-7,TRBV5-1,many,CASSLDDFGSYEQYF,TGCGCCAGCAGCCTAGATGACTTTGGATCCTACGAGCAGTACTTC
.,TRBJ2-1,TRBV30,.,CAWKTMMWSSYNEQFF,TGTGCCTGGAAGACCATGATGTGGAGCTCCTACAATGAGCAGTTCTTC
TRBD2,TRBJ2-1,TRBV7-9,many,CASRPTSGSPNEQFF,TGTGCCAGCAGGCCGACTAGCGGGAGCCCCAATGAGCAGTTCTTC
.,TRBJ2-7,TRBV7-2,.,CASSVGAVSYEQYF,TGTGCCAGCAGCGTAGGAGCGGTCTCCTACGAGCAGTACTTC
.,TRBJ1-1,TRBV20-1,few,CSALQDMNTEAFF,TGCAGTGCACTACAGGATATGAACACTGAAGCTTTCTTT
.,TRBJ2-4,TRBV19,few,CASSIDPGQPNIQYF,TGTGCCAGTAGTATAGATCCCGGACAGCCAAACATTCAGTACTTC
.,TRBJ2-3,TRBV20-1,.,CSARDQSVLADTQYF,TGCAGTGCTAGAGATCAATCGGTACTAGCAGATACGCAGTATTTT
.,TRBJ2-1,TRBV20-1,many,CSGGSTGDEQFF,TGCAGTGGTGGATCGACGGGGGATGAGCAGTTCTTC
TRBD1,TRBJ2-7,TRBV20-1,many,CRGDRSHEQYF,TGCAGGGGGGACAGATCCCACGAGCAGTACTTC
TRBD1,TRBJ2-7,TRBV20-1,.,CSARSPSSGTGNGEQYF,TGCAGTGCTAGGTCCCCATCTTCCGGGACAGGGAACGGGGAGCAGTACTTC
.,TRBJ2-5,TRBV5-6,many,CASSFGGSETQYF,TGTGCCAGCAGCTTTGGGGGGTCGGAGACCCAGTACTTC
.,TRBJ2-1,TRBV10-1,few,CASSDSSGGLDNEQFF,TGCGCCAGCAGCGACTCTTCTGGGGGGCTGGACAATGAGCAGTTCTTC
TRBD1,TRBJ2-7,TRBV28,.,CASRDSGQGYEQYF,TGTGCCAGCAGGGATTCGGGACAGGGGTACGAGCAGTACTTC
.,TRBJ2-1,TRBV11-1,.,CASSISLTGDEQFF,TGTGCCAGCAGCATTTCATTGACGGGGGATGAGCAGTTCTTC
.,TRBJ1-1,TRBV6-1,.,CASREPQSLNTEAFF,TGTGCCAGCAGGGAACCACAGAGCCTGAACACTGAAGCTTTCTTT
TRBD1,TRBJ1-1,TRBV6-4,.,CASRETGMNTEAFF,TGTGCCAGCAGGGAGACAGGGATGAACACTGAAGCTTTCTTT
TRBD1,TRBJ2-5,TRBV29-1,few,CSVKGGFLAQETQYF,TGCAGCGTTAAAGGGGGCTTTTTGGCCCAAGAGACCCAGTACTTC
.,TRBJ1-2,TRBV27,few,CASRTGGASGYTF,TGTGCCAGCAGGACGGGCGGTGCTAGTGGCTACACCTTC
.,TRBJ1-1,TRBV20-1,few,CSASARGTEAFF,TGCAGTGCTAGCGCCAGGGGCACTGAAGCTTTCTTT
.,TRBJ2-3,TRBV29-1,.,CSVLPPYTDTQYF,TGCAGCGTCCTCCCCCCTTACACAGATACGCAGTATTTT
.,TRBJ1-5,TRBV12-3/TRBV12-4,many,CASRARDQPQHF,TGTGCCAGCAGGGCGCGGGATCAGCCCCAGCATTTT
TRBD2,TRBJ2-1,TRBV7-2,many,CASSQAGGHYNEQFF,TGTGCCAGCAGTCAAGCGGGAGGCCATTACAATGAGCAGTTCTTC
TRBD1,TRBJ2-5,TRBV10-3,many,CAISSGTDQETQYF,TGTGCCATCAGTTCAGGGACAGACCAAGAGACCCAGTACTTC
TRBD1,TRBJ1-1,TRBV6-1,many,CASRESGGRFLTEAFF,TGTGCCAGCAGGGAATCAGGGGGCCGGTTTCTGACTGAAGCTTTCTTT
.,TRBJ2-1,TRBV7-9,few,CASSLVGGEQFF,TGTGCCAGCAGCTTAGTGGGGGGCGAGCAGTTCTTC
.,TRBJ2-4,TRBV20-1,few,CSANRGGLLGSDIQYF,TGCAGTGCTAACAGGGGGGGGTTACTAGGATCGGACATTCAGTACTTC